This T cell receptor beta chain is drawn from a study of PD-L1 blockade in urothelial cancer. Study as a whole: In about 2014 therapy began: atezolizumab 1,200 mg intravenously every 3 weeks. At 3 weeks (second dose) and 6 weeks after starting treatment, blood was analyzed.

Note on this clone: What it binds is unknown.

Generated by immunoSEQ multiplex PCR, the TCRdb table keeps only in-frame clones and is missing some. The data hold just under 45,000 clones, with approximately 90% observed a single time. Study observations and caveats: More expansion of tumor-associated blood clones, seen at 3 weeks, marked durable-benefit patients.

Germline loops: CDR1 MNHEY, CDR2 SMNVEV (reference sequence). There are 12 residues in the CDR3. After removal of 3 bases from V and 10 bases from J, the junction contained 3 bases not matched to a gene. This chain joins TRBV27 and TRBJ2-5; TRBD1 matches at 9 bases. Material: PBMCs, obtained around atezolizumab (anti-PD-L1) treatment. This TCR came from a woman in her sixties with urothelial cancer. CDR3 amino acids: CASSLGQGSQYF. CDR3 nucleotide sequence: TGTGCCAGCAGTTTGGGACAGGGTAGCCAGTACTTC.